This T cell receptor (beta chain) comes out of a study of CD4 T cells in relation to SARS-CoV-2 and coronaviruses. The unexposed donors gave CD4+ T cells in about 2011-2018, prior to COVID-19. Isolation of CD4+ T cells took place after approximately eleven days in culture. As to this clone: The antigen is undetermined.

Clones were sequenced by immunoSEQ multiplex PCR, and TCRdb holds only the in-frame ones, with some missing. Here the sample spans some 29,000 clones, roughly 72% being singletons. Sequencing was performed on CD4+ T cells from PBMCs, cultured in vitro. This sequence originates from a human donor in good health.

For the CDR3, the DNA is TGCGCCAGCAGCCAAGACGGTAGCGGGATATGGGAGACCCAGTACTTC. It translates to CASSQDGSGIWETQYF. The rearrangement joins TRBV4-1 to TRBJ2-5, with 8 bases aligning to TRBD2. The CDR3 spans 16 residues. Germline lookup yields CDR1 MGHRA and CDR2 YSYEKL. V gave up 0 bases and J gave up 5 bases; unmatched junction bases: 8.